The following is a T cell receptor (beta chain) sequence with its context. Its specificity is unknown. The data originate from a study of OX40 agonist ivuxolimab in advanced cancers. Study-wide background: Partial responses were seen in three patients, one with hepatocellular carcinoma and two with cutaneous melanoma. Study findings and constraints: Normalized expansion of T-cell clones was also low for some nonresponders. Fewer expanded clones were found on average in CD4+ than in CD8+ T cells. The authors did not determine the antigen specificity of the expanded peripheral T cells.

Libraries were prepared by immunoSEQ multiplex PCR; TCRdb keeps only in-frame clonotypes and omits some of them. The top ten clones hold about 1.5% of a sample with about 96,000 clones, less than 95% of them seen once. Germline loops: CDR1 SGHNT, CDR2 YYREEE (reference sequence). This CDR3 has 14 residues. Trimming took off 1 base at V and 0 bases at J, with 7 bases between the two ends. The source material was CD4+ or CD8+ T cells sorted from blood, sampled in a trial of the OX40 agonist ivuxolimab. This clonotype was sampled from an adult with an advanced solid tumor such as melanoma, head and neck, liver or kidney cancer. J is TRBJ1-1 and V is TRBV5-4; unclear D gene. In DNA form, the CDR3 reads TGTGCCAGCAGCTTGAGCAGTATGAACACTGAAGCTTTCTTT. It is translated as CASSLSSMNTEAFF.